One and the same sample provided the 21 T cell receptor beta chains below, sequenced in a study of molecular identifiers for immune sequencing clone quantification. TCRdb re-called the PCR reads through MiXCR, storing one row per CDR3 protein. Of about 510,000 distinct CDR3 sequences detected, roughly a fifth appear once; the ten largest clones hold 0.7% to 0.95%. Sequencing used naive CD8+ T cells from blood, with Jurkat cell RNA spiked in. Subset meaning: FACS-sorted CD8+CD4-CCR7+CD45RA+ naive T cells. All receptors come from a human donor in good health. Some libraries in this study had Jurkat cell RNA spiked in.

This chain joins TRBV12-3 or TRBV12-4 and TRBJ2-1; TRBD2 aligns across 8 bases. The CDR3 is 13 amino acids. Trimming removed 1 base from V and 12 bases from J; junction bases left unmatched: 5. CDR3: CASSLVSGAGQFF. As DNA, the CDR3 is TGTGCCAGCAGTTTAGTTAGCGGGGCTGGGCAGTTCTTC.

This clonotype was observed many times. The chain joins TRBV7-2 to TRBJ1-1; no definite D call. The germline V and J ends were trimmed by 1 base and 1 base, with 13 bases remaining between them. This CDR3 has 16 residues. Germline lookup yields CDR1 SGHTA and CDR2 FQGNSA. CDR3 DNA: TGTGCCAGCAGCTTAGTTTTTCAGGCCCCGAACACTGAAGCTTTCTTT. Amino acids: CASSLVFQAPNTEAFF.

This clonotype was detected only once. This chain joins TRBV28 and TRBJ2-3, with a weak D call TRBD2 (6 bases). The CDR3 spans 15 residues. The ends were cut back, 3 bases at V and 10 bases at J, with 20 bases in the middle. Germline loops: CDR1 MDHEN, CDR2 SYDVKM. The CDR3 region has the DNA TGTGCCAGCAGTTTTTCCGTTCGGGGGTCTGATGCGCAGTATTTT. It is translated as CASSFSVRGSDAQYF.

This clonotype appeared many times. The chain combines TRBV4-3 with TRBJ1-1, with 8 bases fitting TRBD1. The CDR3 totals 17 residues. Germline assignment: CDR1 LGHNA and CDR2 YSLEER. With 2 bases clipped from V and 4 bases from J, the junction kept 12 bases outside the gene matches. The CDR3 DNA follows: TGCGCCAGCAGCCAATTCAGGACAGGGAAGGCGGGCACTGAAGCTTTCTTT. It specifies CASSQFRTGKAGTEAFF.

The V gene is TRBV24-1, the J gene TRBJ2-3; 7 positions match TRBD1. The CDR3 has 13 residues. Germline assignment: CDR1 KGHDR and CDR2 SFDVKD. Losses at the gene ends were 2 bases for V and 5 bases for J; bases not matched to a gene: 0. The CDR3 DNA follows: TGTGCCACCAGTGATTACAGGGGAGATACGCAGTATTTT. It encodes CATSDYRGDTQYF.

In this sample, this clonotype turned up many times. This sequence joins TRBV20-1 and TRBJ2-7; D possibly corresponds to TRBD2 (5 bases). Germline values: CDR1 DFQATT, CDR2 SNEGSKA (reference sequence). Trimming pared 3 bases from V and 5 bases from J, leaving 17 bases between. This CDR3 has 14 amino acids. CDR3 sequence: CSARSRTRFHEQYF. CDR3 DNA: TGCAGTGCTAGGAGCCGGACTCGGTTCCACGAGCAGTACTTC.

A remark on this clonotype: A much larger clone differs by one base, so this may be a read error. Without the conserved terminal phenylalanine or tryptophan, this CDR3 likely stems from a read error. The chain carries TRBV4-1 and TRBJ1-1, with 8 bases identical to TRBD1. This CDR3 has 15 residues. V dropped 4 bases and J dropped 2; count of bases not matched to a gene: 6. The germline gives CDR1 MGHRA, CDR2 YSYEKL. For the CDR3, the DNA is TGCGCCAGCAGCCTAGACAGGGGCCCCAACACTGAAGCTTTCTAT. Translating it yields CASSLDRGPNTEAFY.

This clonotype was observed a handful of times. This sequence joins TRBV6-6 and TRBJ1-4; possibly TRBD1 for D (5 bases). CDR3 length: 16 amino acids. V was trimmed by 2 bases and J by 8 bases, leaving 18 bases between them. In germline, CDR1 is MNHNY, CDR2 SVGAGI (reference sequence). DNA for the CDR3: TGTGCCAGCAGTTACACCCCGGGACCCCAAGAGGAAAAACTGTTTTTT. Its translation is CASSYTPGPQEEKLFF.

This clonotype was seen ten or more times. The V and J genes are TRBV29-1 and TRBJ2-2; a possible D gene is TRBD1 (5 bases). V was clipped by 4 bases and J by 5 bases, with 8 bases between them. The CDR3 spans 12 residues. In germline, CDR1 is SQVTM, CDR2 ANQGSEA. The CDR3 coding sequence is TGCAGCGTTGTTCAGGGAACCGGGGAGCTGTTTTTT. Its translation: CSVVQGTGELFF.

This clonotype has a count of ten or more. The gene calls are TRBV7-3 and TRBJ2-5; TRBD2 agrees at 9 bases. Germline V CDR1 and CDR2: SGHTA, FQGTGA. The CDR3 extends over 15 amino acids. Losses at the gene ends were 4 bases for V and 2 bases for J; bases not matched to a gene: 5. CDR3 nucleotides: TGTGCCAGCAGCTCCGGACTAGCGCGTCAAGAGACCCAGTACTTC. It codes for CASSSGLARQETQYF.

This clonotype was found a few times. J is TRBJ2-5 and V is TRBV11-2; 10 bases are a match to TRBD2. Unmatched junction bases numbered 5, after V lost 1 base and J lost 0 bases. Germline lookup yields CDR1 SGHAT and CDR2 FQNNGV. This CDR3 is built from 17 residues. CDR3 sequence (DNA): TGTGCCAGCAGCTTAGTCCTAGCGGGGGCGTACCAAGAGACCCAGTACTTC. The encoded protein is CASSLVLAGAYQETQYF.

This clonotype came up once. The conserved final phenylalanine or tryptophan is absent from the CDR3, which likely points to a read error. The chain links TRBV20-1 to TRBJ1-5; D may be TRBD1 (5 bases). Per germline, CDR1 DFQATT and CDR2 SNEGSKA (reference sequence). The length of the CDR3 is 15 residues. Trimming shortened V by 0 bases and J by 1 base, and 10 bases separated the two germline ends. This CDR3 is CSARDGAASNQPQHS. CDR3 DNA: TGCAGTGCTAGAGATGGGGCAGCAAGCAATCAGCCCCAGCATTCT.

This clonotype was seen repeatedly, ten times or more. V is TRBV9 and J is TRBJ2-5; 11 positions agree with TRBD1. V was clipped by 0 bases and J by 5 bases; unmatched bases: 6. This CDR3 has 16 amino acids. CDR1 is SGDLS and CDR2 is YYNGEE in the germline V gene. The DNA of the CDR3 is TGTGCCAGCAGCGTAGCGGACAGGGGGCTAGGCGAGACCCAGTACTTC. Amino acid sequence: CASSVADRGLGETQYF.

This clonotype appeared a few times. The chain combines TRBV11-2 with TRBJ2-1; D may be TRBD2 (5 bases). Trimming removed 8 bases at V and 12 bases at J, with 20 bases between. Germline loops: CDR1 SGHAT, CDR2 FQNNGV. This CDR3 is built from 13 residues. CDR3 in amino acids: CASCSPLEDRQFF. The CDR3 coding sequence is TGTGCCAGCTGCTCCCCCTTGGAGGACCGGCAGTTCTTC. Complete variable domain (other parts from reference TRBV11-2 and TRBJ2-1): EAGVAQSPRYKIIEKRQSVAFWCNPISGHATLYWYQQILGQGPKLLIQFQNNGVVDDSQLPKDRFSAERLKGVDSTLKIQPAKLEDSAVYLCASCSPLEDRQFFGPGTRLTVL.

This clonotype was seen a handful of times. The V and J genes are TRBV20-1 and TRBJ2-7; 7 bases fit TRBD1. CDR1 and CDR2 from the germline V gene are DFQATT and SNEGSKA (reference sequence). J was trimmed by 2 bases and V by 4 bases; bases with no gene match: 5. CDR3 size: 13 residues. The CDR3 nucleotides read TGCAGTGCTAAACAGGGGTTTGCCTACGAGCAGTACTTC. Translating gives CSAKQGFAYEQYF.

The chain carries TRBV30 and TRBJ2-3, with a weak D call TRBD2 (5 bases). The CDR3 runs 13 residues. Germline V CDR1 and CDR2: GTSNPN, SVGIG (reference sequence). The V end was cut by 5 bases, the J end by 2 bases, with 11 bases between. CDR3 nucleotides: TGTGCCTGGGGGAGAGTAGTCACAGATACGCAGTATTTT. The encoded protein is CAWGRVVTDTQYF.

Turning to this clonotype: An end of the junction does not agree with germline; a read error may underlie this. CDR3 protein: CASSIGTGDEQHF. The DNA for the CDR3 is TGTGCCAGTAGTATAGGGACAGGGGACGAGCAGCACTTC. V and J are TRBV19 and TRBJ2-7; 9 bases are a match to TRBD1. Germline lookup yields CDR1 LNHDA and CDR2 SQIVND (reference sequence). This CDR3 is built from 13 residues.

Of note for this clonotype: A much larger clone differs by one base, so this may be a read error. The conserved phenylalanine or tryptophan is not found at the CDR3 terminus, so this likely reflects a read error. V usage is TRBV9 and J usage is TRBJ2-5; perhaps TRBD2 as D (5 bases). CDR1 SGDLS and CDR2 YYNGEE come from the germline V gene. The CDR3 contains 15 residues. V was shortened by 0 bases and J by 1 base, with 10 bases between the two germline ends. CDR3 in amino acids: CASSVAGRGQETQYS. In DNA form, the CDR3 reads TGTGCCAGCAGCGTAGCGGGGAGAGGCCAAGAGACCCAGTACTCC.

As for this clonotype: Given a much more abundant clone one base away, this may be a read error. This chain joins TRBV6-4 and TRBJ2-2; D remains unclear. The CDR3 sequence is 13 residues long. CDR1 is MRHNA and CDR2 is SNTAGT in the germline V gene. The CDR3 sequence: CVSSDTNTGELFF. The CDR3 region has the DNA TGTGTCAGCAGTGACACGAACACCGGGGAGCTGTTTTTT.

This clonotype was found a few times. The V gene is TRBV7-6, the J gene TRBJ2-3, with 7 bases matching TRBD2. The length of the CDR3 is 18 residues. Germline CDR1 and CDR2: SGHVS and FNYEAQ. The ends lost 5 bases at V and 2 bases at J; junction bases unmatched: 16. The CDR3 loop is CASSRLGSRAGSTDTQYF. The CDR3 DNA reads as TGTGCCAGCAGCCGCCTCGGGAGTCGAGCGGGGTCCACAGATACGCAGTATTTT.

This clonotype occurred a few times. The chain uses TRBV2 and TRBJ1-3; D gene uncertain. The CDR3 sequence is 16 residues long. Trimming shortened V by 1 base and J by 0 bases, and 10 bases separated the two germline ends. In germline, CDR1 is SNHLY, CDR2 FYNNEI. DNA of the CDR3: TGTGCCAGCAGTGAAGTTTCCGGAAGCTCTGGAAACACCATATATTTT. The encoded protein is CASSEVSGSSGNTIYF.